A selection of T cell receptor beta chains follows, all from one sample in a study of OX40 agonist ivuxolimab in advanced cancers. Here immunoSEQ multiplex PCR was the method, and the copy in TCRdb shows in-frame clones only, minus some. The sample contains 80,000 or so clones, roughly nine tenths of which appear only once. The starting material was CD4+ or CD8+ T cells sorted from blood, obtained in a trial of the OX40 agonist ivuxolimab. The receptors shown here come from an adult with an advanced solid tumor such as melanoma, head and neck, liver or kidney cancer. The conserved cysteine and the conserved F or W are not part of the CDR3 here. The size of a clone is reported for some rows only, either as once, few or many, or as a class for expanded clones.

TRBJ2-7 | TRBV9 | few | ASSPRTGTTYEQY
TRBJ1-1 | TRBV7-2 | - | ASSLRQRYTEAF
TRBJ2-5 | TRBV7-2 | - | ASSPVSMGFQETQY
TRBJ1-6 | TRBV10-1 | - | ASTPPNNSPLH
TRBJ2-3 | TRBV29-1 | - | SVQRASTDTQY
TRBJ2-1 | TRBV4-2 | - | ASSQDRTSKYNEQF
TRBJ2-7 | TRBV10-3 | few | AIRTSGVGEQY
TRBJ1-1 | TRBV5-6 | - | ASSQGLGNTEAF
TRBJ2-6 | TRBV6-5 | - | ASTDRAGANVLT
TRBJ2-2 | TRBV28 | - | ASIGLAGLTGELF
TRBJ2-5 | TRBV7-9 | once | ASSLIETQY
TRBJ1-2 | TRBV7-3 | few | ASSLGGQDYGYT
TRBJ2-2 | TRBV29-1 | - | SVGGLVYTGELF
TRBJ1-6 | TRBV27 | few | ASSPRGSGSPLH
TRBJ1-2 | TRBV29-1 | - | SVRTEPTSGYT
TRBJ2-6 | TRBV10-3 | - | AISEWISGANVLT
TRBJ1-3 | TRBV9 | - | ASSVAQHGLSGNTIY
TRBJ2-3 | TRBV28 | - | ASSLLRDYTQY
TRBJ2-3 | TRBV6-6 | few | ASRGQTADTQY